This TCR beta chain was obtained from a study of T cell repertoires in cytomegalovirus infection (dated 2019 in TCRdb). For context, the study as a whole: Recently identified HLA-C-restricted CMV epitopes, whose presentation resists viral immunomodulation, were targeted by peptide stimulations together with well-studied HLA-B-restricted epitopes. Because public TCR beta signatures pointed to carriage of CMV infection together with the matching HLA type, the HLA type of each donor mattered for the analysis. Results and caveats for the whole study, not just this receptor: The ex vivo response was dominated by HLA-C-restricted CMV-specific TCR beta clonotypes, which also provided the single most frequent clonotype in two of eight donors. Carriers of CMV infection plus the relevant HLA type were discriminated by the cumulative frequency of public TCR beta family members in the study cohort and in an independent roughly 400-donor cohort.

On this clonotype: Its antigen is currently not known. A much larger clone differs by one base, so this may be a read error.

The treatment or condition label on this specimen signifies: in vitro stimulation with specific CMV peptide epitopes to enrich CMV-specific T cells. Data came from an Illumina HiSeq 1500. The public sequencing data were trimmed at Q25 with fastp and processed into clonotypes with MiXCR by TCRdb, which kept only in-frame beta chains. Each record represents a unique CDR3 protein, reported with the most common genes and DNA among its rows. The table for this sample lists around 89,000 distinct CDR3 sequences; about 31% of them were counted only once. The ten largest clones represent more than 70% of the sample. Inclusive of the bounding cysteine and phenylalanine, the CDR3 is 14 residues long. Kept here is only the CDR3 DNA, which spans 42 bases and is read in frame from base 1. As encoded in the germline V gene, CDR1 is SGHTA while CDR2 is FQGNSA.

The specimen comprised CD8+ T cells from cultured PBMCs, sampled from culture after CMV antigen stimulation. The source of this sequence is a human donor in good health (CMV status not recorded). Some clones in this sample may be carry-over from other donors' samples. The rearranged segments are TRBV7-2 and TRBJ1-4; the central 7 bases match TRBD1. The DNA reads as follows: TGTGCCAGCAAGGGGGGGGACAGAAATGACAAACTGTTTTTT. Its product reads: CASKGGDRNDKLFF.